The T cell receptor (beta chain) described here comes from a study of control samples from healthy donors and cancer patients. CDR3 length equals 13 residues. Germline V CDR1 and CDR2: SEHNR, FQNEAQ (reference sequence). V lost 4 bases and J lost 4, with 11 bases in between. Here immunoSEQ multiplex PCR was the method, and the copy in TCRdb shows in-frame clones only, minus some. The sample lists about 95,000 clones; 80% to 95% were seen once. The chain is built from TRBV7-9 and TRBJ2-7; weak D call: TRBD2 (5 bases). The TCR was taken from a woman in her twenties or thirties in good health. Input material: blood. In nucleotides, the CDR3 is TGTGCCAGCAGCTCCCCGCGGGTATACGAGCAGTACTTC. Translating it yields CASSSPRVYEQYF.